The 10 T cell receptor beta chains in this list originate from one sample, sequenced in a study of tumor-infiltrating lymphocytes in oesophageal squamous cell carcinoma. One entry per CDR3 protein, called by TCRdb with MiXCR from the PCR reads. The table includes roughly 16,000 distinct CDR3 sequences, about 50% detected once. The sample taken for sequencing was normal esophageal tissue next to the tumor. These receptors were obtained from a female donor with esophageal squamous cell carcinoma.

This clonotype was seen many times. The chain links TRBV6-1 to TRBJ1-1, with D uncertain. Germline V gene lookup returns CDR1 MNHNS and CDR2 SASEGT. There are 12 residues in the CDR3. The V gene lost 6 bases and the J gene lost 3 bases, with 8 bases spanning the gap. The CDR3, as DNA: TGTGCCAGCAGCCCACAGTACACTGAAGCTTTCTTT. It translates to CASSPQYTEAFF.

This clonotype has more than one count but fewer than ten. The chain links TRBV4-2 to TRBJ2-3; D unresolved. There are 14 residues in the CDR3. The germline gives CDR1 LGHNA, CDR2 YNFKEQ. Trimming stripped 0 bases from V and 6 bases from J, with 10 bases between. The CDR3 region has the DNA TGTGCCAGCAGCCAAGATTCAGCGTCGGATACGCAGTATTTT. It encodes CASSQDSASDTQYF.

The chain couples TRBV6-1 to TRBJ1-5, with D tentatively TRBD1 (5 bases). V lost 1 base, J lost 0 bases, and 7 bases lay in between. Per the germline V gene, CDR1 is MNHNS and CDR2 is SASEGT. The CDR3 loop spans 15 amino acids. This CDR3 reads CASSEVGLSNQPQHF. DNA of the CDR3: TGTGCCAGCAGTGAAGTGGGACTTAGCAATCAGCCCCAGCATTTT.

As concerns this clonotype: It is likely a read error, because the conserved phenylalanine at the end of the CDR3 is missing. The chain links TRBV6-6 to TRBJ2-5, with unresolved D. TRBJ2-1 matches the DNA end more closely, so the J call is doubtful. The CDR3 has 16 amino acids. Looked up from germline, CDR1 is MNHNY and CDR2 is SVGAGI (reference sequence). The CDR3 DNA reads TGTGCCAGCAGTTACTCCTTGCCTGAATCCTACAATGAGCAGTTCTTA. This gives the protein CASSYSLPESYNEQFL.

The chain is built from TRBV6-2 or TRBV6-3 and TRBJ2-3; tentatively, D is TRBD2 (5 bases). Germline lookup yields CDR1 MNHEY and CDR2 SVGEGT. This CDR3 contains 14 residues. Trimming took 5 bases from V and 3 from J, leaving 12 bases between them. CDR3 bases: TGTGCCAGCAGTATTAGCGCAAGGACAGATACGCAGTATTTT. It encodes CASSISARTDTQYF.

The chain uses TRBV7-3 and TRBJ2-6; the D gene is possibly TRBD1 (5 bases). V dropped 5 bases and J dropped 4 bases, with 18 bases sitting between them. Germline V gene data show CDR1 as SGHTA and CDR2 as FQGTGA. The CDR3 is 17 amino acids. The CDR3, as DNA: TGTGCCAGCAGCCCAAAGGGGCGGTTAGACGGGGCCAACGTCCTGACTTTC. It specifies CASSPKGRLDGANVLTF.

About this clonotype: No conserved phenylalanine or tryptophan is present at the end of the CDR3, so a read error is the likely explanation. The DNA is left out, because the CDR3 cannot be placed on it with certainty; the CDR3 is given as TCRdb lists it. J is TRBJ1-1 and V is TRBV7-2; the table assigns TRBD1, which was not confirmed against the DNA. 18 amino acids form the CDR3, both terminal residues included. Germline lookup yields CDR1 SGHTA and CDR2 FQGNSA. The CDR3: CASSARQGGSTDTQYFGP.

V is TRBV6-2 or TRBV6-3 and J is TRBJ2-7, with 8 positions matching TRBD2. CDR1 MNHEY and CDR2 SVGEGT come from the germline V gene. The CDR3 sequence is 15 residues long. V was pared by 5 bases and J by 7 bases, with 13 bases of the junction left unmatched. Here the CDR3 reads CASSDFLGRAVEQYF. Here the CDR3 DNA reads TGTGCCAGCAGTGATTTTCTCGGGAGGGCCGTTGAGCAGTACTTC.

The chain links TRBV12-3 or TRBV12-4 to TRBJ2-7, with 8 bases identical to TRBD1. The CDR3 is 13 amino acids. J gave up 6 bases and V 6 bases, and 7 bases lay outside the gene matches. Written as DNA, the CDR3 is TGTGCCAGCAGCCTAGGACAGGGCAGCGAGCAGTACTTC. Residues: CASSLGQGSEQYF.

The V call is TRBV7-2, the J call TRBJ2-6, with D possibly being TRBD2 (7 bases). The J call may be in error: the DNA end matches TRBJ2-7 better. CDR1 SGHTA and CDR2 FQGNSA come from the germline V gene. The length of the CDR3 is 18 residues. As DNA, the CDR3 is TGTGCCAGCACCATACTAGGGGGGGGGGTCGGAGGCCACAATGAGCAGTACTTC. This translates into CASTILGGGVGGHNEQYF.